This T cell receptor (beta chain) was observed in a study of T cells after yellow fever vaccination. Study-wide results and caveats: Highly abundant clonotypes carried over from the bulk population could end up in FACS-sorted repertoires as contaminants. The appearance of a small share of clonotypes in both CD4 and CD8 compartments was observed. Secondary responses were weaker yet peaked faster, day 5 versus 15.

Template switching by 5'RACE produced TCR cDNA, adding a universal primer site and UMIs. TCRdb processed the 5' RACE reads anew with MiXCR; each CDR3 protein has one entry. The sample lists approximately 550,000 distinct CDR3 sequences; approximately 13% were seen once. This clonotype showed up just a few times. Its matching antigen is unknown. The ends lost 6 bases at V and 5 bases at J; junction bases unmatched: 0. Per germline, CDR1 ENHRY and CDR2 SYGVKD. This CDR3 contains 14 residues. Sequenced here: PBMCs, sampled on the day of the yellow fever booster vaccination. The source of this sequence is a man aged 25-45 years who received the YFV17D yellow fever vaccine. The chain combines TRBV10-3 with TRBJ2-1; 14 bases line up with TRBD2. The CDR3 spells CAIRGLAGDNEQFF. CDR3 nucleotides: TGTGCCATCAGGGGACTAGCGGGAGACAATGAGCAGTTCTTC.